This T cell receptor (beta chain) was captured in a study of T cell repertoires in cytomegalovirus infection. General study findings and limits: Individuals carrying CMV plus the relevant HLA were identified by cumulative frequency of public TCR beta families.

TCRdb called the reads again in MiXCR, with one record for every CDR3 protein. Of approximately 300,000 distinct CDR3 sequences listed, about 28% are singletons. This clonotype has only a few counts. Its cognate antigen is unknown. The CDR3 spans 17 residues. Germline V lookup: CDR1 MGHRA, CDR2 YSYEKL. Losses at the gene ends were 4 bases for V and 1 base for J; bases not matched to a gene: 12. The material was cultured PBMCs, obtained from culture after CMV antigen stimulation. The chain combines TRBV4-1 with TRBJ2-7, with 8 bases lining up with TRBD2. This receptor was identified in a human donor in good health (CMV status not recorded). Some clones in this sample may be carry-over from other donors' samples. The CDR3: CASSPFLSSGLSYEQYF. CDR3 nucleotide sequence: TGCGCCAGCAGCCCATTCTTGTCTAGCGGGTTGTCCTACGAGCAGTACTTC.